The clone carrying this TCR beta chain was detected a few times. This record belongs to a study of blood T cell repertoires in COVID-19. About the research overall: T cells, B-cell-depleted T cells, or PBMCs provided the cDNA or gDNA that served as material.

CDR3 length: 15 amino acids. V shed 2 bases, J shed 7 bases, and the junction held 5 bases outside the gene matches. CDR1 is MNHEY and CDR2 is SVGAGI in the germline V gene. Original processing methods: How many nucleated cells were present was estimated from reference gene primer amplification. The protocol was immunoSEQ multiplex PCR, while the TCRdb copy is restricted to in-frame clones and leaves out a portion. V and J calls and clone size are as listed in that table; D and trimming were resolved from the DNA. The data show about 310,000 clones, about 88% seen once. The clonotype comes from a man aged 65 to 79 with acute or convalescent COVID-19. Sequencing was done on a sample of peripheral blood. This rearrangement joins TRBV6-5 to TRBJ1-6, with TRBD1 identical over 7 bases. CDR3 in amino acids: CASSYTPTGNSPLHF. In DNA form, the CDR3 reads TGTGCCAGCAGTTACACCCCGACAGGGAATTCACCCCTCCACTTT.